These 2 T cell receptor beta chains share one sample of origin, sequenced in a study of monozygotic twins with inflammatory bowel disease. From its re-call of the 5' RACE reads, TCRdb lists each CDR3 protein once, without DNA. This table lists more than 300,000 distinct CDR3 sequences. What was sequenced was blood. The receptors derive from a human donor with ulcerative colitis or Crohn's disease, or a healthy co-twin of an affected twin (not recorded which).

V gene TRBV30 combines with J gene TRBJ2-5; the D gene TCRdb calls, TRBD2, cannot be checked with no DNA. Germline V lookup: CDR1 GTSNPN, CDR2 SVGIG (reference sequence). CDR3 length: 13 amino acids. The CDR3 loop is CAWSVASGRTQYF.

The genes are TRBV12-3 or TRBV12-4 and TRBJ2-7; TCRdb lists TRBD1, though no DNA is available to test this call. This CDR3 is 14 amino acids long. CDR3 sequence: CASSSRQGVYEQYF.